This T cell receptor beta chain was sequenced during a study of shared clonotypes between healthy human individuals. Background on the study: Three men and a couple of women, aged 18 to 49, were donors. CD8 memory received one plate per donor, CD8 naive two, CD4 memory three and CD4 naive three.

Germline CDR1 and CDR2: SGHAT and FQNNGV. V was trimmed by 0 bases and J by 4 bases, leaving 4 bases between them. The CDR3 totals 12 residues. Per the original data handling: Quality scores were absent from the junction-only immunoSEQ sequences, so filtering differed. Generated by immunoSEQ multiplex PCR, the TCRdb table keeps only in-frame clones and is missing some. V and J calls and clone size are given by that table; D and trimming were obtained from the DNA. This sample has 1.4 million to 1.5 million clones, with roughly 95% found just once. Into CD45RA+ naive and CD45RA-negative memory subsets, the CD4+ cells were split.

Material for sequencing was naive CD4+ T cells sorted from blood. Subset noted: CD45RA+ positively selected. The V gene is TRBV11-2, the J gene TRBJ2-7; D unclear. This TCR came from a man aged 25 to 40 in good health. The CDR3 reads CASSLDFYEQYF. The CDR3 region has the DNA TGTGCCAGCAGCTTAGATTTTTACGAGCAGTACTTC.